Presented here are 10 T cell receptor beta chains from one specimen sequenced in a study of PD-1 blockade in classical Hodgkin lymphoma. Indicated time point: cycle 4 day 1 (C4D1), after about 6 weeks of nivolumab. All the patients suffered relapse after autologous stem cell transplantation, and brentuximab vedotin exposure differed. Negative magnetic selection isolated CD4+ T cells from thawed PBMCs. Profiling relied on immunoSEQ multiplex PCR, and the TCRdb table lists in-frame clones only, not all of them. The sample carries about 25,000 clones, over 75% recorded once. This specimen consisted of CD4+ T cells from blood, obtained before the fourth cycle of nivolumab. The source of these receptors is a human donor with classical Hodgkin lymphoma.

CDR3 bases: TGTGCCTGCGGGGTCTCTGGCTACACCTTC. It specifies CACGVSGYTF. V usage is TRBV30 and J usage is TRBJ1-2; D ambiguous. Trimming took off 6 bases at V and 7 bases at J, with 9 bases between the two ends. The CDR3 has 10 amino acids. The germline CDR1 and CDR2 sequences are GTSNPN and SVGIG (reference sequence).

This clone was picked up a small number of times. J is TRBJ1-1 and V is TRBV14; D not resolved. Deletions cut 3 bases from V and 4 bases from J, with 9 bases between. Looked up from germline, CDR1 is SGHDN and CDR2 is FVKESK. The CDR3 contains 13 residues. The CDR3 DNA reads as TGTGCCAGCAGCCAGCGCAGGACCACTGAAGCTTTCTTT. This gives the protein CASSQRRTTEAFF.

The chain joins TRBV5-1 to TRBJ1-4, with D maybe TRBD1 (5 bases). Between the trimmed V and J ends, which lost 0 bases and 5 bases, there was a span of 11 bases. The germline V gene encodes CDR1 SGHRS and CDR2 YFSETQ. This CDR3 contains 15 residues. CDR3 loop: CASSLVGAYNEKLFF. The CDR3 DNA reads TGCGCCAGCAGCTTGGTCGGGGCATACAATGAAAAACTGTTTTTT.

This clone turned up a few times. In nucleotides, the CDR3 is TGTGCCTGGAGTGTACGTGGGGGGACTGCTTTCTTT. Amino acid sequence: CAWSVRGGTAFF. The rearrangement uses TRBV30 and TRBJ1-1; D possibly corresponds to TRBD1 (5 bases). V dropped 0 bases and J dropped 11 bases, with 13 bases sitting between them. The length of the CDR3 is 12 residues. Germline V gives CDR1 GTSNPN, CDR2 SVGIG (reference sequence).

CDR3 DNA: TGTGCCAGCAGTGAGTGGCGGGGTCAACCGAACTCCTACGAGCAGTACTTC. Protein: CASSEWRGQPNSYEQYF. The chain is built from TRBV2 and TRBJ2-7; D is possibly TRBD2 (6 bases). This CDR3 has 17 amino acids. The germline V gene has CDR1 SNHLY and CDR2 FYNNEI. Deletions cut 3 bases from V and 0 bases from J, with 18 bases between.

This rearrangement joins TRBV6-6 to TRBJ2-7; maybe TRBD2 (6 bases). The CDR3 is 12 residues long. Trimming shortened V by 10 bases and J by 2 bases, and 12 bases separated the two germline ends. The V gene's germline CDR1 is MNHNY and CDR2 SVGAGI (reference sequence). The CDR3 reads CATGTSTYEQYF. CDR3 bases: TGTGCCACTGGGACTTCGACCTACGAGCAGTACTTC.

The CDR3 is CAISGQGSTDTQYF. CDR3 DNA sequence: TGTGCCATCAGTGGACAGGGGAGCACAGATACGCAGTATTTT. This rearrangement joins TRBV10-3 to TRBJ2-3; TRBD1 matches at 8 bases. Trimming cost V 4 bases and J 0 bases; bases outside gene matches: 0. CDR3 length: 14 residues. The germline V gene encodes CDR1 ENHRY and CDR2 SYGVKD.

DNA for the CDR3: TGTGCCAGCAGGAAAGGGACTAGCGGGTCAGATACGCAGTATTTT. This codes for CASRKGTSGSDTQYF. The chain joins TRBV27 to TRBJ2-3, with 12 bases that match TRBD2. V was clipped by 6 bases and J by 4 bases; unmatched bases: 5. In germline, CDR1 is MNHEY, CDR2 SMNVEV (reference sequence). This CDR3 comprises 15 residues.

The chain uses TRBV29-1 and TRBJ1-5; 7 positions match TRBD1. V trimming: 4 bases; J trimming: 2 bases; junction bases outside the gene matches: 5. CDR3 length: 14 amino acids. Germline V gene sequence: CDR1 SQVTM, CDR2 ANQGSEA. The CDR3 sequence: CSVVQGGGNQPQHF. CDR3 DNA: TGCAGCGTTGTCCAAGGGGGCGGCAATCAGCCCCAGCATTTT.

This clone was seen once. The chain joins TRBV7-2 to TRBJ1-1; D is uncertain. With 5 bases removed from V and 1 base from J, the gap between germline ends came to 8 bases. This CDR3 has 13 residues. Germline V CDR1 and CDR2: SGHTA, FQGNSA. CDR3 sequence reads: CASSRRSNTEAFF. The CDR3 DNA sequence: TGTGCCAGCAGCCGGCGGTCGAACACTGAAGCTTTCTTT.